This passage covers 9 T cell receptor beta chains from one sample sequenced in a study of blood T cell repertoires in COVID-19. Assay: immunoSEQ multiplex PCR; the TCRdb copy retains only in-frame clones and omits some. The data contain some 380,000 clones, over 65% of them singletons. What was sequenced was peripheral blood. These receptors came from a human donor with acute or convalescent COVID-19. The donor label of this sample is uncertain.

The chain is built from TRBV7-2 and TRBJ2-1; D gene unclear. This CDR3 contains 15 residues. The germline gives CDR1 SGHTA, CDR2 FQGNSA. The V gene lost 5 bases and the J gene lost 4 bases, with 15 bases spanning the gap. The CDR3 DNA follows: TGTGCCAGCAGCCGTCGACTCTCCAAGTACAATGAGCAGTTCTTC. This encodes CASSRRLSKYNEQFF.

For the CDR3, the DNA is TGTGCCAGCAGCCAAGTTGGAGGTGCTAGTAACGAGCAGTACTTC. It is translated as CASSQVGGASNEQYF. The chain employs TRBV4-2 and TRBJ2-7; D is possibly TRBD2 (5 bases). The CDR3 is 15 residues long. Germline V CDR1 and CDR2: LGHNA, YNFKEQ. Trimming removed 1 base at V and 5 bases at J, with 15 bases between.

The V and J genes are TRBV5-6 and TRBJ2-5, with 7 positions matching TRBD1. Germline V gene data show CDR1 as SGHDT and CDR2 as YYEEEE. The length of the CDR3 is 15 residues. The ends lost 1 base at V and 5 bases at J; junction bases unmatched: 8. DNA of the CDR3: TGTGCCAGCAGCTTGAGGGGCGACAGGGCGGAGACCCAGTACTTC. Amino acid sequence: CASSLRGDRAETQYF.

The chain is built from TRBV28 and TRBJ1-1; D not resolved. This CDR3 region has 15 residues. Per the germline V gene, CDR1 is MDHEN and CDR2 is SYDVKM. V was pared by 6 bases and J by 0 bases, with 14 bases between. The CDR3 here is CASSMRVIMNTEAFF. In DNA form, the CDR3 reads TGTGCCAGCAGCATGAGGGTGATCATGAACACTGAAGCTTTCTTT.

This rearrangement joins TRBV6-2 or TRBV6-3 to TRBJ1-6; 7 bases map to TRBD1. V trimming: 0 bases; J trimming: 10 bases; junction bases outside the gene matches: 6. The CDR3 is made up of 15 amino acids. The germline V gene encodes CDR1 MNHEY and CDR2 SVGEGT. CDR3 sequence: CASSYSGGGESPLHF. Written as DNA, the CDR3 is TGTGCCAGCAGTTACTCCGGAGGGGGCGAATCACCCCTCCACTTT.

J is TRBJ2-5 and V is TRBV11-2; 9 bases fit TRBD1. The germline V gene encodes CDR1 SGHAT and CDR2 FQNNGV. V shed 4 bases and J 4 bases; nucleotides not matched to a gene: 10. This CDR3 contains 16 residues. As DNA, the CDR3 is TGTGCCAGCAGCTCGGGGCTCGGGACAGGGACAGAGACCCAGTACTTC. Encoded protein: CASSSGLGTGTETQYF.

This clone was recorded once. The chain uses TRBV7-2 and TRBJ1-5; 9 nucleotides align to TRBD1. After removal of 4 bases from V and 7 bases from J, the junction contained 8 bases not matched to a gene. The CDR3 spans 15 residues. Germline V gene data show CDR1 as SGHTA and CDR2 as FQGNSA. CDR3 nucleotides: TGTGCCAGCAGCTCTAGACTACAGGGGGCCCAGCCCCAGCATTTT. This gives the protein CASSSRLQGAQPQHF.

This clone was recorded a few times. The V and J genes are TRBV6-5 and TRBJ2-1; 10 positions agree with TRBD2. The CDR3 extends over 14 amino acids. Germline V gene sequence: CDR1 MNHEY, CDR2 SVGAGI. Trimming cost V 10 bases and J 8 bases; bases outside gene matches: 11. The CDR3 DNA follows: TGTGCCACCGGCCGCAGCGGGAGGGCAGATGAGCAGTTCTTC. Protein product: CATGRSGRADEQFF.

This chain links TRBV3-1 (or the pseudogene TRBV3-2) with TRBJ1-4; D might be TRBD1 (6 bases). The CDR3 runs to 15 residues. V gave up 4 bases and J gave up 5 bases, with 14 bases separating them. The germline CDR1 and CDR2 sequences are LGHDT and YNNKEL (reference sequence). CDR3 sequence: CASSLYGGANEKLFF. The CDR3 DNA is TGTGCCAGCAGCCTATATGGGGGGGCAAATGAAAAACTGTTTTTT.